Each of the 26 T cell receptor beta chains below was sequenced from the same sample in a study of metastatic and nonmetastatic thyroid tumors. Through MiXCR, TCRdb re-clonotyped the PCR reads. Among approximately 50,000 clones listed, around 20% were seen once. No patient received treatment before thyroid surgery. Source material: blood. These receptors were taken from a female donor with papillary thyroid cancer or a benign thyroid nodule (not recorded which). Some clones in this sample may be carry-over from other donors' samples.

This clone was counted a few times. CDR3 loop: CASSLRWGAEPQHF. The CDR3 DNA sequence: TGTGCCAGCAGTTTAAGATGGGGAGCGGAGCCCCAGCATTTT. J is TRBJ1-5 and V is TRBV27; D ambiguous. V was shortened by 2 bases and J by 8 bases, with 13 bases between the two germline ends. The CDR3 consists of 14 residues. The germline V gene encodes CDR1 MNHEY and CDR2 SMNVEV (reference sequence).

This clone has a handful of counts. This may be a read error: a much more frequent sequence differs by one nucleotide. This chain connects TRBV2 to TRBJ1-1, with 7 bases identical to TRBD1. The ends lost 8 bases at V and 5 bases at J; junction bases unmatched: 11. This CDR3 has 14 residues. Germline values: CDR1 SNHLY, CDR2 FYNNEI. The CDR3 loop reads CASYRQGVETEAFF. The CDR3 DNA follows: TGTGCCAGCTACCGACAGGGTGTTGAGACTGAAGCTTTCTTT.

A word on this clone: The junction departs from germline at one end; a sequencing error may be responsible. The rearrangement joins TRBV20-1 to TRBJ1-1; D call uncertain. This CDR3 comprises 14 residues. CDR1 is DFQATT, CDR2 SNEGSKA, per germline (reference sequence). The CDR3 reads CSSSLSGSSTAAFF. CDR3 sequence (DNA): TGCAGTTCTTCCCTTTCAGGATCGAGTACTGCAGCTTTCTTT.

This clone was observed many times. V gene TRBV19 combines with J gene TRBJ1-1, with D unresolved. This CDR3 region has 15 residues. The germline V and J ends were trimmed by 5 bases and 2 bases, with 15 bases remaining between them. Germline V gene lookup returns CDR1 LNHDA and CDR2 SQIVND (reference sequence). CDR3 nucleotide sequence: TGTGCCAGTAGTTCCGTAGACACTTTAAACACTGAAGCTTTCTTT. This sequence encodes CASSSVDTLNTEAFF.

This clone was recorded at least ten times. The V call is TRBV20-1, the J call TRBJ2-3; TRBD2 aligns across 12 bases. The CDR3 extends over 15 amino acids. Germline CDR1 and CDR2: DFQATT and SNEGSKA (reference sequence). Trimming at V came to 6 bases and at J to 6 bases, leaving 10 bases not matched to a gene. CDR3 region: CSAQTSGRLGDTQYF. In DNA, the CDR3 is TGCAGTGCGCAGACTAGCGGGAGATTAGGGGATACGCAGTATTTT.

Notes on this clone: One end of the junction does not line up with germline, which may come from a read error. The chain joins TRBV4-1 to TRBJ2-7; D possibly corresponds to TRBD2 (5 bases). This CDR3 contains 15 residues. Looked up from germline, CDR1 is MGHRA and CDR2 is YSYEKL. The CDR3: CANSPRGGVAYEQYF. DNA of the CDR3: TGCGCCAACAGCCCACGGGGTGGAGTAGCCTACGAGCAGTACTTC.

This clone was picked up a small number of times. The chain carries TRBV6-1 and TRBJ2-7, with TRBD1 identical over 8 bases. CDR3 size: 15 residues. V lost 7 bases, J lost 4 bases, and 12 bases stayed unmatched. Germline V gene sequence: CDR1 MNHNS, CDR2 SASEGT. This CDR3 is CASISGTGFSYEQYF. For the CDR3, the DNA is TGTGCCAGCATTTCCGGGACAGGTTTTTCATACGAGCAGTACTTC.

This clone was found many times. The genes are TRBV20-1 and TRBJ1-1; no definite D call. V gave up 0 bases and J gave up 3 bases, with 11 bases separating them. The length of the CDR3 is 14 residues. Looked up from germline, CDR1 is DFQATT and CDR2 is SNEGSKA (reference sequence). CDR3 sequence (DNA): TGCAGTGCTAGAGAGGGTTCTTCGGACACTGAAGCTTTCTTT. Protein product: CSAREGSSDTEAFF.

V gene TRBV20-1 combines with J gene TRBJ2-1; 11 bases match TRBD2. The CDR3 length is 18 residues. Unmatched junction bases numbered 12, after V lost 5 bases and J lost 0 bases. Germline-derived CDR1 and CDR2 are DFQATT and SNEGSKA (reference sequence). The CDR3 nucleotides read TGCAGTGCTGGGGAGAGACTAGCGGGATCCATCTCCTACAATGAGCAGTTCTTC. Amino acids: CSAGERLAGSISYNEQFF.

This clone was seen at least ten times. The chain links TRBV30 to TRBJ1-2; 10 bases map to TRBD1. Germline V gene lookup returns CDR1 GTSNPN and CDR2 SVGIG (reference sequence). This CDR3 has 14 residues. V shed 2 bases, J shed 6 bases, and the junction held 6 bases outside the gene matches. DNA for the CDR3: TGTGCCTGGAGTCAACTCGGGACAGGGGATGGCTACACCTTC. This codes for CAWSQLGTGDGYTF.

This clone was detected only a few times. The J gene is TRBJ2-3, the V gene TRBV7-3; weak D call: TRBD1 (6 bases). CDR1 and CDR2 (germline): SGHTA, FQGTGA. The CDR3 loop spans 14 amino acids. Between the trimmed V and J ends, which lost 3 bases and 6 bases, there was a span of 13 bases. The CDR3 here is CASSFEGVGDTQYF. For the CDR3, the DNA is TGTGCCAGCAGCTTCGAGGGGGTGGGGGATACGCAGTATTTT. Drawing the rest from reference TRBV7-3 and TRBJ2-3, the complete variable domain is GAGVSQTPSNKVTEKGKYVELRCDPISGHTALYWYRQSLGQGPEFLIYFQGTGAADDSGLPNDRFFAVRPEGSVSTLKIQRTERGDSAVYLCASSFEGVGDTQYFGPGTRLTVL.

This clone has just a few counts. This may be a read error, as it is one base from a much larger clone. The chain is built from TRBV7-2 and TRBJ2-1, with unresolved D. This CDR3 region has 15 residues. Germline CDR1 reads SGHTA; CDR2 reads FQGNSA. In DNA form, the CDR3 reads TGTGCCAGCAGCTTAGCTTGGAGCTCCTACAACGAGCAGTTCTTC. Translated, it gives CASSLAWSSYNEQFF.

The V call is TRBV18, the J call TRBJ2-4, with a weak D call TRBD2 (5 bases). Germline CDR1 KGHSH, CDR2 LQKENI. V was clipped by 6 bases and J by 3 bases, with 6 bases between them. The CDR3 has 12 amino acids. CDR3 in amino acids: CASSRDKNIQYF. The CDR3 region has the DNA TGTGCCAGCTCCCGGGACAAAAACATTCAGTACTTC. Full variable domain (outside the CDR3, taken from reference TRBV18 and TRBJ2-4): NAGVMQNPRHLVRRRGQEARLRCSPMKGHSHVYWYRQLPEEGLKFMVYLQKENIIDESGMPKERFSAEFPKEGPSILRIQQVVRGDSAAYFCASSRDKNIQYFGAGTRLSVL.

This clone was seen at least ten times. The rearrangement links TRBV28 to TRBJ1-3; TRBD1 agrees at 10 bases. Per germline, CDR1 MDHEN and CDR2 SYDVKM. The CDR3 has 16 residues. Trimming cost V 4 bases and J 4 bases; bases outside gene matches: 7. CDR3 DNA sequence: TGTGCCAGCAGTTCCCGGGCGGGACAGGGGGGAAACACCATATATTTT. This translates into CASSSRAGQGGNTIYF.

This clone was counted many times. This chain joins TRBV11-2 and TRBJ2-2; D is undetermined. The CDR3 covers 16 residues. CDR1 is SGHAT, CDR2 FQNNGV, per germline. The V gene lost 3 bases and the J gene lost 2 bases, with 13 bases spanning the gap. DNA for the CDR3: TGTGCCAGCAGCTTTTTCCTTGAGACAAACACCGGGGAGCTGTTTTTT. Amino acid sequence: CASSFFLETNTGELFF.

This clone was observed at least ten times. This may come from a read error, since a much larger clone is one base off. For the CDR3, the DNA is TGTGCCGGCAGTCCAACCGCCGGGGAGCTGTTTTTT. It encodes CAGSPTAGELFF. The J gene is TRBJ2-2, the V gene TRBV6-1; D gene uncertain. Germline assignment: CDR1 MNHNS and CDR2 SASEGT. CDR3 length: 12 amino acids.

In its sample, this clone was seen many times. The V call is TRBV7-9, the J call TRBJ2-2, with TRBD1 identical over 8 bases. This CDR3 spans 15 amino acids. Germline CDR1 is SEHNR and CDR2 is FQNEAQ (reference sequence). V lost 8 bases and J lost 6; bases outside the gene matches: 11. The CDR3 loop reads CASPRTGTGAGELFF. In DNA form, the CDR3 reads TGTGCCAGCCCCCGTACCGGGACAGGCGCCGGGGAGCTGTTTTTT.

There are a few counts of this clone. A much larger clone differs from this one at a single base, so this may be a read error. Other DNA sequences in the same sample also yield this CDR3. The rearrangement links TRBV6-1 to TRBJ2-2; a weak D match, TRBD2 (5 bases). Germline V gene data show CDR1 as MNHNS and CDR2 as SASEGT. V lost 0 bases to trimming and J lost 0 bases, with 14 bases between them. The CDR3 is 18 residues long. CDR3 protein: CASSEAGALAANTGELFF. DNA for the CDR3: TGTGCCAGCAGTGAAGCAGGCGCGCTAGCTGCGAACACCGGGGAGCTGTTTTTT.

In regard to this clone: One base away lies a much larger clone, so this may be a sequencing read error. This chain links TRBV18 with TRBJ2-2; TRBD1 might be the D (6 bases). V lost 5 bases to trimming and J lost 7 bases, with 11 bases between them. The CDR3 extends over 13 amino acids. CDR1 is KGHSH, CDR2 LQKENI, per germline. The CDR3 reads CASSGTGCGELFF. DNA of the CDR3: TGTGCCAGCTCAGGAACAGGGTGCGGGGAGCTGTTTTTT. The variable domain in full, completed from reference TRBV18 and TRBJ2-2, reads NAGVMQNPRHLVRRRGQEARLRCSPMKGHSHVYWYRQLPEEGLKFMVYLQKENIIDESGMPKERFSAEFPKEGPSILRIQQVVRGDSAAYFCASSGTGCGELFFGEGSRLTVL.

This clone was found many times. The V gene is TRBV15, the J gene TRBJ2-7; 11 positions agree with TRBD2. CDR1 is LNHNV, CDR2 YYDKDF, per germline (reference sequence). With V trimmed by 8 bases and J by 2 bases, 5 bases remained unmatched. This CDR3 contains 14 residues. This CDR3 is CATLASGRTYEQYF. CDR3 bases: TGTGCCACCTTGGCTAGCGGGAGGACCTACGAGCAGTACTTC.

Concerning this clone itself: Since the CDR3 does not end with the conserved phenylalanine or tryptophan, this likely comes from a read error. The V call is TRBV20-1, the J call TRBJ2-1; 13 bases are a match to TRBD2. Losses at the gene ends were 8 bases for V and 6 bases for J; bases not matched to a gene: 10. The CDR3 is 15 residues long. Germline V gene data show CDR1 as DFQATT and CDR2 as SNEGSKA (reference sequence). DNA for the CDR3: TGCAGTCCCCAAGGACGGACTAGCGGGAGCAATGAGCAGTTCTAC. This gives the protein CSPQGRTSGSNEQFY.

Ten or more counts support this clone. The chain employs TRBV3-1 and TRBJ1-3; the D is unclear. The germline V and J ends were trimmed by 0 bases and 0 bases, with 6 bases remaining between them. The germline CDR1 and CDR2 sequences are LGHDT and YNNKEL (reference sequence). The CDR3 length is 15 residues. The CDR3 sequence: CASSQDGGSGNTIYF. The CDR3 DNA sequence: TGTGCCAGCAGCCAAGACGGTGGCTCTGGAAACACCATATATTTT.

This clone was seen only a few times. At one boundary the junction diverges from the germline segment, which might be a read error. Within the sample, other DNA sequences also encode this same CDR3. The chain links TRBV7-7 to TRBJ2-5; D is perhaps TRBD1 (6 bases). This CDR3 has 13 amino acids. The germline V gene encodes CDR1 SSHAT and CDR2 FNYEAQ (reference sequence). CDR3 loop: CASSLGGQETQYF. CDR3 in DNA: TGTGCTAGCAGCTTAGGGGGTCAAGAGACCCAGTACTTC.

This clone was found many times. This CDR3 reads CAIAATGQETQYF. For the CDR3, the DNA is TGTGCCATCGCGGCTACAGGGCAAGAGACCCAGTACTTC. The V and J genes are TRBV6-1 and TRBJ2-5, with a tentative D call TRBD1 (6 bases). In germline, CDR1 is MNHNS, CDR2 SASEGT. V lost 10 bases and J lost 2, with 14 bases in between. This CDR3 contains 13 residues.

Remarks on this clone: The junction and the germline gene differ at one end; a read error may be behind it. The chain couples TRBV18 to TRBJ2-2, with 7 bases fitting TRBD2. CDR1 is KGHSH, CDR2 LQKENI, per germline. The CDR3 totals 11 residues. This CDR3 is CAISPGRELFF. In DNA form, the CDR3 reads TGTGCCATCTCACCTGGGAGGGAGCTGTTTTTC.

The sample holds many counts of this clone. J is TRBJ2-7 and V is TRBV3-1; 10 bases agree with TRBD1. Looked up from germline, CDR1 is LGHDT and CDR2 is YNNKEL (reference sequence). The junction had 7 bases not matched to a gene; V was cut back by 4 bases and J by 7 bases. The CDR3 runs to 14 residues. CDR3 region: CASSPTGGPEEQYF. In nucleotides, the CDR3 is TGTGCCAGCAGCCCGACAGGGGGCCCGGAGGAGCAGTACTTC.